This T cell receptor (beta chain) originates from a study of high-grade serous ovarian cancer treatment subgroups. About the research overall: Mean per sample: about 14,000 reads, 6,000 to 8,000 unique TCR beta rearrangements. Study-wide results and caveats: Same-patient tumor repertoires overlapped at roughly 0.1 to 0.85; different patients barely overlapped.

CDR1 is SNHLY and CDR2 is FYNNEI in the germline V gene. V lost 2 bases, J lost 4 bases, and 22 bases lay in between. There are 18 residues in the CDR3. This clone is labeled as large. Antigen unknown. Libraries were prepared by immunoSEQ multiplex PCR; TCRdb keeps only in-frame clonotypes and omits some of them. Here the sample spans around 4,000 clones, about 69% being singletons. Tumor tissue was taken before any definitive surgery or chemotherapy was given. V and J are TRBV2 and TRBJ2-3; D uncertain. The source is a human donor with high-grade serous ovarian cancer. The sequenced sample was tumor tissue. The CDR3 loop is CASSEWGSKGRIADTQYF. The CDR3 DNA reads TGTGCCAGCAGTGAATGGGGTAGCAAGGGTCGAATCGCAGATACGCAGTATTTT.